Listed here are 23 T cell receptor beta chains from one sample, sequenced in a study of human T cells and chemical hapten exposure. Time point of the sample: pre-sensitization, week 0. The sample's treatment: therapeutic diphenylcyclopropenone sensitization with weekly scalp DPC. Each CDR3 protein is one row after TCRdb ran MiXCR on the RACE reads. The table shows some 38,000 distinct CDR3 sequences, with roughly 7.2% occurring only once. The sample in question was whole blood, obtained in connection with sensitization to the hapten diphenylcyclopropenone (DPC). The receptors come from a woman in her fifties or sixties with alopecia areata. Some clones in this sample may be carry-over from other donors' samples.

This clonotype was found many times. The chain recombines TRBV11-2 with TRBJ2-7; D possibly uses TRBD1 or TRBD2 (6 bases each). V was shortened by 3 bases and J by 2 bases, with 14 bases between the two germline ends. The germline gives CDR1 SGHAT, CDR2 FQNNGV. This CDR3 region has 15 residues. Here the CDR3 reads CASSFNGGATYEQYF. DNA of the CDR3: TGTGCCAGCAGCTTTAACGGGGGCGCCACCTACGAGCAGTACTTC.

In its sample, this clonotype was seen many times. The CDR3 sequence: CASSLTGGYGYTF. CDR3 nucleotide sequence: TGTGCCAGCAGCTTAACTGGGGGCTATGGCTACACCTTC. The V call is TRBV12-3 or TRBV12-4, the J call TRBJ1-2; possible D gene TRBD1, 5 bases. CDR3 length equals 13 residues. V was cut by 6 bases and J by 4 bases, with 12 bases left in between.

Regarding this clonotype: At one of its ends the junction is not consistent with the germline gene, which may arise from a read error. The chain carries TRBV11-2 and TRBJ2-5, with a possible D match to TRBD2 (6 bases). Germline assignment: CDR1 SGHAT and CDR2 FQNNGV. This CDR3 contains 13 residues. This CDR3 is CVSIRSGQETQYF. In DNA, the CDR3 is TGTGTCAGCATCCGTAGCGGCCAAGAGACCCAGTACTTC.

This clonotype was found many times. The rearrangement joins TRBV3-1 to TRBJ2-4; D is uncertain. The ends were cut back, 0 bases at V and 0 bases at J, with 12 bases in the middle. The CDR3 is 17 amino acids. Per the germline V gene, CDR1 is LGHDT and CDR2 is YNNKEL (reference sequence). CDR3 sequence: CASSQDMSPIAKNIQYF. CDR3 nucleotide sequence: TGTGCCAGCAGCCAAGATATGAGTCCCATAGCCAAAAACATTCAGTACTTC.

The chain uses TRBV5-1 and TRBJ2-3, with 7 bases identical to TRBD1. Unmatched junction bases numbered 2, after V lost 4 bases and J lost 0 bases. This CDR3 is built from 14 residues. The germline V gene has CDR1 SGHRS and CDR2 YFSETQ. CDR3 sequence reads: CASSPGQSTDTQYF. The DNA of the CDR3 is TGCGCCAGCAGCCCGGGACAGAGCACAGATACGCAGTATTTT.

This clonotype was seen repeatedly, ten times or more. The J gene is TRBJ2-1, the V gene TRBV12-3 or TRBV12-4; 11 bases are a match to TRBD2. The CDR3 runs 14 residues. J was trimmed by 7 bases and V by 10 bases; bases with no gene match: 9. The DNA for the CDR3 is TGTGCCAAGCACGCTAGCGGGAGGAGAAATGAGCAGTTCTTC. Its translation is CAKHASGRRNEQFF.

A few counts support this clonotype. This chain connects TRBV29-1 to TRBJ2-5, with unresolved D. The CDR3 is 11 amino acids. V lost 8 bases and J 5 bases, leaving 12 bases between the germline ends. The germline gives CDR1 SQVTM, CDR2 ANQGSEA. The CDR3 spells CSTRPSETQYF. For the CDR3, the DNA is TGCAGCACACGGCCGTCGGAGACCCAGTACTTC.

This clonotype was counted ten times or more. This chain links TRBV5-1 with TRBJ2-5; D may be TRBD1 or TRBD2 (6 bases each). The CDR3 length is 14 residues. Germline CDR1 and CDR2: SGHRS and YFSETQ. Trimming removed 3 bases at V and 1 base at J, with 10 bases between. The CDR3 here is CASSSEGVQETQYF. The CDR3 DNA sequence: TGCGCCAGCAGCTCGGAGGGGGTCCAAGAGACCCAGTACTTC.

As concerns this clonotype: The CDR3 does not end in the conserved phenylalanine or tryptophan, so this is likely a read error. The rearrangement links TRBV2 to TRBJ2-7, with TRBD1 matching 7 bases. The CDR3 has 14 amino acids. Trimming removed 3 bases from V and 0 bases from J; junction bases left unmatched: 2. Germline assignment: CDR1 SNHLY and CDR2 FYNNEI. The CDR3 DNA is TGTGCCAGCAGTGACGACAGGGCCTCCTACGAGCAGTACTAC. Translated, it gives CASSDDRASYEQYY.

This clonotype was seen at least ten times. This chain uses TRBV19 with TRBJ2-2; TRBD1 might be the D (6 bases). V was shortened by 4 bases and J by 3 bases, with 15 bases between the two germline ends. CDR1 and CDR2 (germline): LNHDA, SQIVND (reference sequence). The CDR3 has 16 residues. The CDR3 DNA reads as TGTGCCAGTAGTAAACCTCAGGGGTCCTACACCGGGGAGCTGTTTTTT. Its translation is CASSKPQGSYTGELFF.

This clonotype occurred many times. V and J are TRBV28 and TRBJ1-6; D perhaps matches TRBD1 (6 bases). From germline, CDR1 is MDHEN and CDR2 SYDVKM. Between the trimmed V and J ends, which lost 5 bases and 3 bases, there was a span of 17 bases. The CDR3 is 17 amino acids. CDR3 residues: CASSPTQGKGYNSPLHF. Written as DNA, the CDR3 is TGTGCCAGCAGTCCGACACAGGGTAAAGGCTATAATTCACCCCTCCACTTT.

This clonotype was seen only a few times. The chain combines TRBV18 with TRBJ2-2; 12 nucleotides agree with TRBD1. The CDR3 covers 20 residues. J lost 0 bases, V lost 3 bases, and 11 bases had no gene match. Germline values: CDR1 KGHSH, CDR2 LQKENI. CDR3 loop: CASSPTRPGQGAANTGELFF. Here the CDR3 DNA reads TGTGCCAGCTCACCGACCAGACCGGGACAGGGGGCTGCGAACACCGGGGAGCTGTTTTTT.

This chain uses TRBV6-5 with TRBJ2-3, with TRBD1 matching 9 bases. CDR1 MNHEY and CDR2 SVGAGI come from the germline V gene. The CDR3 consists of 15 residues. V was clipped by 5 bases and J by 5 bases; unmatched bases: 8. The CDR3 sequence is CASSVTGTGKDTQYF. In nucleotides, the CDR3 is TGTGCCAGCAGTGTAACCGGGACAGGGAAAGATACGCAGTATTTT.

This clonotype came up many times. V and J are TRBV6-5 and TRBJ1-5; D ambiguous. The CDR3 has 13 amino acids. V was pared by 5 bases and J by 5 bases, with 10 bases between. Germline-derived CDR1 and CDR2 are MNHEY and SVGAGI. The CDR3 is CASSELLDQPQHF. The CDR3 region has the DNA TGTGCCAGCAGTGAACTACTAGATCAGCCCCAGCATTTT.

The V gene is TRBV6-6, the J gene TRBJ2-7; 16 bases align to TRBD2. CDR1 is MNHNY, CDR2 SVGAGI, per germline (reference sequence). The J segment lost 4 bases and the V segment lost 2 bases, leaving 5 bases of the junction unmatched. The CDR3 spans 17 residues. The CDR3 loop reads CASSYRGLAGGYYEQYF. The CDR3, as DNA: TGTGCCAGCAGTTACCGGGGACTAGCGGGAGGGTATTACGAGCAGTACTTC.

This clonotype was seen at least ten times. The chain joins TRBV7-3 to TRBJ2-1, with TRBD2 identical over 9 bases. The junction had 11 bases not matched to a gene; V was cut back by 5 bases and J by 0 bases. This CDR3 contains 18 residues. Germline CDR1 is SGHTA and CDR2 is FQGTGA. In DNA form, the CDR3 reads TGTGCCAGCAGCCGGGGGGCGGGAGGGCCCAGCTCCTACAATGAGCAGTTCTTC. This codes for CASSRGAGGPSSYNEQFF. The whole variable domain, remainder taken from reference TRBV7-3 and TRBJ2-1, is GAGVSQTPSNKVTEKGKYVELRCDPISGHTALYWYRQSLGQGPEFLIYFQGTGAADDSGLPNDRFFAVRPEGSVSTLKIQRTERGDSAVYLCASSRGAGGPSSYNEQFFGPGTRLTVL.

This clonotype was recorded at least ten times. This chain uses TRBV18 with TRBJ2-7; D remains ambiguous. V shed 4 bases and J shed 1 base, with 8 bases lying between them. The CDR3 loop spans 13 amino acids. Germline CDR1 reads KGHSH; CDR2 reads LQKENI. CDR3 nucleotides: TGTGCCAGCTCACTCCGACAATCCTACGAGCAGTACTTC. Its translation: CASSLRQSYEQYF.

In regard to this clonotype: A clone one base away is much larger, so this may be a read error. The chain combines TRBV7-9 with TRBJ1-5; D is possibly TRBD1 (6 bases). CDR3 length: 17 residues. Per the germline V gene, CDR1 is SEHNR and CDR2 is FQNEAQ (reference sequence). The CDR3: CASSLDPRAGGNRPQHF. As DNA, the CDR3 is TGTGCCAGCAGCTTAGACCCCAGGGCGGGGGGCAATCGGCCCCAGCATTTT.

Only a few counts were recorded for this clonotype. The genes are TRBV12-3 or TRBV12-4 and TRBJ1-5; D is ambiguous. The CDR3 extends over 15 amino acids. The V and J ends lost 6 bases and 1 base respectively, with 13 bases between them. This CDR3 is CASRNTGGSNQPQHF. The CDR3 DNA follows: TGTGCCAGCAGGAACACGGGAGGGAGCAATCAGCCCCAGCATTTT.

This clonotype showed up many times. The chain couples TRBV5-1 to TRBJ2-5; possibly TRBD1 for D (6 bases). The germline V and J ends were trimmed by 4 bases and 4 bases, with 17 bases remaining between them. The CDR3 sequence is 15 residues long. CDR1 is SGHRS, CDR2 YFSETQ, per germline. Written as DNA, the CDR3 is TGCGCCAGCAGCGACCCACAGGGTCCCCTAGAGACCCAGTACTTC. Translated: CASSDPQGPLETQYF.

There are a few counts of this clonotype. The rearrangement joins TRBV29-1 to TRBJ2-3; unclear D gene. Germline CDR1 and CDR2: SQVTM and ANQGSEA. The CDR3 loop spans 15 amino acids. Trimming took off 7 bases at V and 3 bases at J, with 20 bases between the two ends. The CDR3 coding sequence is TGCAGCGCCCGCCCCGGCTTCGTCGAGACAGATACGCAGTATTTT. The encoded protein is CSARPGFVETDTQYF.

This clonotype was recorded a few times. V gene TRBV20-1 combines with J gene TRBJ2-5; D possibly corresponds to TRBD2 (6 bases). The CDR3 consists of 17 residues. CDR1 DFQATT and CDR2 SNEGSKA come from the germline V gene (reference sequence). With 3 bases removed from V and 1 base from J, the gap between germline ends came to 21 bases. The CDR3 here is CSASQEGSGRFQETQYF. As DNA, the CDR3 is TGCAGTGCTAGTCAGGAGGGGTCCGGACGCTTCCAAGAGACCCAGTACTTC.

The sample holds many counts of this clonotype. The chain joins TRBV18 to TRBJ1-2; no firm D call. The CDR3 runs to 14 residues. Trimming took 6 bases from V and 10 from J, leaving 21 bases between them. Germline V gene sequence: CDR1 KGHSH, CDR2 LQKENI. CDR3 in DNA: TGTGCCAGCTCTACCCTCTCGGAGGCGGCCGCCTACACCTTC. This translates into CASSTLSEAAAYTF.